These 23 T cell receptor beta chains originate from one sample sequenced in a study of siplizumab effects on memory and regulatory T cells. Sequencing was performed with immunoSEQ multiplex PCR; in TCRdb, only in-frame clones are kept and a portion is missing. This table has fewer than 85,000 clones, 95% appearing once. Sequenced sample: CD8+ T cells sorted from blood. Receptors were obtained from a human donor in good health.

The DNA of the CDR3 is TGCGCCAGCGCGGAAAGCTACGAGCAGTACTTC. This sequence encodes CASAESYEQYF. V is TRBV10-2 and J is TRBJ2-7; D unclear. The CDR3 loop spans 11 amino acids. V dropped 8 bases and J dropped 3 bases, with 8 bases sitting between them. CDR1 and CDR2 (germline): WSHSY, SAAADI.

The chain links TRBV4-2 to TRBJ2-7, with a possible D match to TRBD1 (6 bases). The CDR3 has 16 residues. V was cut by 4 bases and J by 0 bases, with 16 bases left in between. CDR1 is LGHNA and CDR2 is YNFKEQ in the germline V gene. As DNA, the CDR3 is TGTGCCAGCAGCCGTATACAGGAGGACAGCTCCTACGAGCAGTACTTC. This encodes CASSRIQEDSSYEQYF.

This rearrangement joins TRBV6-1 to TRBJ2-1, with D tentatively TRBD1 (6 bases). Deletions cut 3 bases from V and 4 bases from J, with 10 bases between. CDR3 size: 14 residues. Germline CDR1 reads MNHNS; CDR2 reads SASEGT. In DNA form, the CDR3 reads TGTGCCAGCAGTGACCAGGGGCCGTACAATGAGCAGTTCTTC. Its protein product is CASSDQGPYNEQFF.

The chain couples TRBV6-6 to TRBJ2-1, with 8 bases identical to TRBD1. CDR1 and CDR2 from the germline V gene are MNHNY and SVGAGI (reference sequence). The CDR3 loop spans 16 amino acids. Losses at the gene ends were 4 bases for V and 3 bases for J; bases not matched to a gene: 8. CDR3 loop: CASSSEDRVYYNEQFF. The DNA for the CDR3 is TGTGCCAGCAGTTCCGAGGACAGGGTTTACTACAATGAGCAGTTCTTC.

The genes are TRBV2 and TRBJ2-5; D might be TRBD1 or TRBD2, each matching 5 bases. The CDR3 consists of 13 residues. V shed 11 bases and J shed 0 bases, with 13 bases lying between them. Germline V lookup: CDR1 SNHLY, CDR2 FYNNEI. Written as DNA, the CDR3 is TGTGCCTCGAAAGAGGGGTACCAAGAGACCCAGTACTTC. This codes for CASKEGYQETQYF.

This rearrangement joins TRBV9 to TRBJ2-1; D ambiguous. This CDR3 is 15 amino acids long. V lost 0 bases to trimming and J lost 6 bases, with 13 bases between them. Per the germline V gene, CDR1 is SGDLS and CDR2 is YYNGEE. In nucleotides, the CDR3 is TGTGCCAGCAGCGTAGCCGGCGGATCAGGCAATGAGCAGTTCTTC. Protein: CASSVAGGSGNEQFF. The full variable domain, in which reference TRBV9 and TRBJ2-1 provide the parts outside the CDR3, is DSGVTQTPKHLITATGQRVTLRCSPRSGDLSVYWYQQSLDQGLQFLIQYYNGEERAKGNILERFSAQQFPDLHSELNLSSLELGDSALYFCASSVAGGSGNEQFFGPGTRLTVL.

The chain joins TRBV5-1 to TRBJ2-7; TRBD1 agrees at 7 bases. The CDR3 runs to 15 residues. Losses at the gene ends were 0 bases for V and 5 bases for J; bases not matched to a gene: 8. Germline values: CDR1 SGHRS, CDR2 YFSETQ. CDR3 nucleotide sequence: TGCGCCAGCAGCTTGGATTACAGGGGCGGCGACGAGCAGTACTTC. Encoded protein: CASSLDYRGGDEQYF.

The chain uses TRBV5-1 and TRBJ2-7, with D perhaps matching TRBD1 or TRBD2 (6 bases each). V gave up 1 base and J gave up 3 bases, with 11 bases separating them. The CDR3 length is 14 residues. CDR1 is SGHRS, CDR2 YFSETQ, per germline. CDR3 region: CASSLSGGVYEQYF. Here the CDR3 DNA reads TGCGCCAGCAGCTTGTCCGGGGGCGTCTACGAGCAGTACTTC.

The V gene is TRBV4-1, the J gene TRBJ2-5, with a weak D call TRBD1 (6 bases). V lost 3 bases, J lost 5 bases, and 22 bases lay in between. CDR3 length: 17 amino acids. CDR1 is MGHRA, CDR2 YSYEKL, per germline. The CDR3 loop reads CASSHSPGVGLMETQYF. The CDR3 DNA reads TGCGCCAGCAGCCACAGTCCAGGGGTTGGGTTGATGGAGACCCAGTACTTC.

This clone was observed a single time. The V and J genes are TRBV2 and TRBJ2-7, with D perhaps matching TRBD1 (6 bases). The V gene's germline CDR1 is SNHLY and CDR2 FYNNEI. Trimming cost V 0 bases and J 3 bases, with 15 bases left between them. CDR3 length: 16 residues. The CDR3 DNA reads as TGTGCCAGCAGTGAAGCGCTTTGGGGGCTCCTCTACGAGCAGTACTTC. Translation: CASSEALWGLLYEQYF.

The CDR3: CASSLTRELFF. The CDR3 nucleotides read TGTGCCAGCAGCTTAACCAGGGAGCTGTTTTTT. The V call is TRBV7-6, the J call TRBJ2-2; D ambiguous. V was pared by 2 bases and J by 9 bases, with 4 bases between. The CDR3 totals 11 residues. Germline assignment: CDR1 SGHVS and CDR2 FNYEAQ.

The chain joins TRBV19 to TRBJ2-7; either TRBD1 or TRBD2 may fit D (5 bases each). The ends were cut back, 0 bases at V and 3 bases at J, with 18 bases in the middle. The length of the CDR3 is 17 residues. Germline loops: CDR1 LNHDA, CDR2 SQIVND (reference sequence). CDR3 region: CASSIDYRRRGLYEQYF. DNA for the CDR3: TGTGCCAGTAGTATAGATTACCGACGTCGGGGCCTCTACGAGCAGTACTTC.

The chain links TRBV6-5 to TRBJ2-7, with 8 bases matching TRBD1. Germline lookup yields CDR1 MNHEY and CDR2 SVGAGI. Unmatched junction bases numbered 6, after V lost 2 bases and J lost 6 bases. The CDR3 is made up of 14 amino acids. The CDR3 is CASSYKQGAVEQYF. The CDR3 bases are TGTGCCAGCAGTTACAAGCAGGGGGCGGTCGAGCAGTACTTC.

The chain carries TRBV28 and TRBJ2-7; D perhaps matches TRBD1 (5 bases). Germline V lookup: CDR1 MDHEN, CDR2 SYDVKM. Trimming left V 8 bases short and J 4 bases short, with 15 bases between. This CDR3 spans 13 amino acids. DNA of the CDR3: TGTGCCAGCGGGCTAAGGGGCCTTTACGAGCAGTACTTC. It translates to CASGLRGLYEQYF.

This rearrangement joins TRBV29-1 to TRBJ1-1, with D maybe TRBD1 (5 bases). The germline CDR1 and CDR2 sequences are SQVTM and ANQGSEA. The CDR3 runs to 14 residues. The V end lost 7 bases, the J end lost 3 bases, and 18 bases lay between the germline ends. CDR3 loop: CSGELGAEDTEAFF. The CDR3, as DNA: TGCAGCGGAGAACTAGGGGCCGAGGACACTGAAGCTTTCTTT.

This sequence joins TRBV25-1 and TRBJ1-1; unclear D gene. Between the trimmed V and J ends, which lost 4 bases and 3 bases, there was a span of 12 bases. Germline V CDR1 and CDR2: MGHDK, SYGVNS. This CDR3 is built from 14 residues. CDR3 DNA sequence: TGTGCCAGCAGTGGGAGTTCAGACTACACTGAAGCTTTCTTT. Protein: CASSGSSDYTEAFF.

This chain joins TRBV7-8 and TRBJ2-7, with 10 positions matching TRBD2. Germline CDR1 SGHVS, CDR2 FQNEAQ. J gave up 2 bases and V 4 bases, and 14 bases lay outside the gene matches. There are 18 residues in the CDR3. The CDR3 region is CASSWGGRQREGAYEQYF. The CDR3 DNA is TGTGCCAGCAGCTGGGGGGGGAGGCAGCGGGAGGGGGCCTACGAGCAGTACTTC.

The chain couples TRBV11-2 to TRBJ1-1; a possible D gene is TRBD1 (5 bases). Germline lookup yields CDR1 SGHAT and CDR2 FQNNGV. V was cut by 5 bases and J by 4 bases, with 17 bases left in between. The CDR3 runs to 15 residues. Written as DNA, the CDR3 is TGTGCCAGCAGCCCCCCGAATTGGGGGGGCACTGAAGCTTTCTTT. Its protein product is CASSPPNWGGTEAFF.

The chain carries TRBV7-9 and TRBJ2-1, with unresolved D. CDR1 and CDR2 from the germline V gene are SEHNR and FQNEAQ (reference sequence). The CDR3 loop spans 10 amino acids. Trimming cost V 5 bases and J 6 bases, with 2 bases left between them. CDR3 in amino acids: CASSGNEQFF. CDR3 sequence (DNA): TGTGCCAGCAGCGGCAATGAGCAGTTCTTC.

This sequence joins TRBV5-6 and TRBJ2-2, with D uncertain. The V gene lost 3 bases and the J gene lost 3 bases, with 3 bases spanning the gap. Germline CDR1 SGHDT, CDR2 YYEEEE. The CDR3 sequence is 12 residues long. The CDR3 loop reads CASSSDTGELFF. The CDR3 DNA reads TGTGCCAGCAGCTCCGACACCGGGGAGCTGTTTTTT.

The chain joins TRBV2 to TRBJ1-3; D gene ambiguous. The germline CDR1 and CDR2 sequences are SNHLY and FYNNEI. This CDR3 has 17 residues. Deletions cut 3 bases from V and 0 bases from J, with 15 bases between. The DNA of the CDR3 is TGTGCCAGCAGTGAGGATTCCGCGGCGGCCTCTGGAAACACCATATATTTT. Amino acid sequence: CASSEDSAAASGNTIYF.

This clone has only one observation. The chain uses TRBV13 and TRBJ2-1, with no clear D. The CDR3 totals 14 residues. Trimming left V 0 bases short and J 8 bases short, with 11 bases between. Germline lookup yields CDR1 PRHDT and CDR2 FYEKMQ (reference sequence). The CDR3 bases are TGTGCCAGCAGCTTAGGGGGCCCCGGAGATGAGCAGTTCTTC. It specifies CASSLGGPGDEQFF.

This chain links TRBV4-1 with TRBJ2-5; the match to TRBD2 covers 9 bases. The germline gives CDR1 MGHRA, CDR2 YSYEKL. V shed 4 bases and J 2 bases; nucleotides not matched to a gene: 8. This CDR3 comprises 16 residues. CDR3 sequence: CASSLPTSGFQETQYF. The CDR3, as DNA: TGCGCCAGCAGCCTCCCGACTAGCGGATTTCAAGAGACCCAGTACTTC.